The 25 T cell receptor beta chains below all came from one sample that was sequenced in a study of blood T cell repertoires in COVID-19 (dated by TCRdb to about 2020). The library was obtained by the immunoSEQ multiplex PCR assay. TCRdb retrieved this table from immuneACCESS and kept in-frame rearrangements only. Not all clones are present; in checked studies, unresolved V genes account for under half, and no reason is known for the remainder. The sample table lists about 54,000 clones, roughly 79% of them with a count of one. Jointly, the top ten make up about 5.3% of the sample. Sequencing was done on a sample of peripheral blood. The receptors derive from an older woman with acute or convalescent COVID-19.

The rearrangement uses TRBV2 and TRBJ1-2, with D unresolved. This CDR3 region has 16 residues. Germline-derived CDR1 and CDR2 are SNHLY and FYNNEI. V was clipped by 3 bases and J by 4 bases, with 18 bases between them. The CDR3 protein is CASSDGEPTATYGYTF. DNA of the CDR3: TGTGCCAGCAGTGACGGTGAACCCACCGCCACCTATGGCTACACCTTC.

This clone appeared once. The chain uses TRBV29-1 and TRBJ2-3; D might be TRBD2 (6 bases). V gave up 6 bases and J gave up 2 bases, with 15 bases separating them. CDR1 and CDR2 from the germline V gene are SQVTM and ANQGSEA. CDR3 length equals 14 residues. The CDR3, as DNA: TGCAGCGTCTGTAGTGGGGGGTTCACAGATACGCAGTATTTT. This encodes CSVCSGGFTDTQYF.

This chain uses TRBV5-4 with TRBJ2-1; D is unresolved. The germline gives CDR1 SGHNT, CDR2 YYREEE (reference sequence). V was clipped by 0 bases and J by 0 bases, with 7 bases between them. The CDR3 has 15 amino acids. The CDR3 DNA is TGTGCCAGCAGCTTGGGGGCAAGCTCCTACAATGAGCAGTTCTTC. Translation gives CASSLGASSYNEQFF.

This sequence joins TRBV27 and TRBJ1-1, with TRBD1 as a possible D gene (5 bases). V lost 6 bases to trimming and J lost 5 bases, with 16 bases between them. This CDR3 spans 14 amino acids. Germline CDR1 and CDR2: MNHEY and SMNVEV (reference sequence). The CDR3 loop is CASSPQGIKTEAFF. For the CDR3, the DNA is TGTGCCAGCAGCCCCCAGGGTATTAAGACTGAAGCTTTCTTT.

This clone has just a few counts. The chain has TRBV5-6 and TRBJ1-2; no firm D call. The V gene lost 5 bases and the J gene lost 2 bases, with 7 bases spanning the gap. The CDR3 has 12 amino acids. CDR1 and CDR2 (germline): SGHDT, YYEEEE. The CDR3 nucleotides read TGTGCCAGCAGGACAATGAACTATGGCTACACCTTC. As protein: CASRTMNYGYTF.

The chain recombines TRBV19 with TRBJ1-2; TRBD1 agrees at 8 bases. The V gene's germline CDR1 is LNHDA and CDR2 SQIVND (reference sequence). The V gene end was trimmed by 1 base and the J gene end by 4 bases; junction bases not matched to a gene: 20. CDR3 length: 20 amino acids. The CDR3 region is CASSIALPKRTGSPLYGYTF. DNA for the CDR3: TGTGCCAGTAGTATAGCCCTCCCTAAACGGACAGGGAGCCCCCTCTATGGCTACACCTTC.

The chain links TRBV14 to TRBJ2-1; a possible D gene is TRBD1 (7 bases). Between the trimmed V and J ends, which lost 4 bases and 7 bases, there was a span of 11 bases. Germline V gene lookup returns CDR1 SGHDN and CDR2 FVKESK. The CDR3 runs to 13 residues. The DNA of the CDR3 is TGTGCCAGCAGCCCGACAGGGAGGAATGAGCAGTTCTTC. Translation gives CASSPTGRNEQFF.

The chain has TRBV3-1 (or the pseudogene TRBV3-2) and TRBJ1-1; D is unclear. V was shortened by 6 bases and J by 6 bases, with 8 bases between the two germline ends. The V gene's germline CDR1 is LGHDT and CDR2 YNNKEL (reference sequence). The CDR3 is 11 amino acids. CDR3 DNA: TGTGCCAGCAGGAGGGAGGCTGAAGCTTTCTTT. This codes for CASRREAEAFF.

V is TRBV4-2 and J is TRBJ2-5; perhaps TRBD1 as D (5 bases). CDR3 length: 15 amino acids. V was shortened by 0 bases and J by 3 bases, with 11 bases between the two germline ends. Germline CDR1 LGHNA, CDR2 YNFKEQ. The CDR3 spells CASSQDGQGEETQYF. The DNA for the CDR3 is TGTGCCAGCAGCCAAGACGGCCAGGGCGAAGAGACCCAGTACTTC.

This chain connects TRBV5-4 to TRBJ1-5; D is uncertain. The germline gives CDR1 SGHNT, CDR2 YYREEE (reference sequence). V was pared by 0 bases and J by 3 bases, with 13 bases between. The length of the CDR3 is 16 residues. In DNA, the CDR3 is TGTGCCAGCAGCTTGGAACCGTCCCTAACCAATCAGCCCCAGCATTTT. As protein: CASSLEPSLTNQPQHF. The full variable domain, its missing parts supplied by reference TRBV5-4 and TRBJ1-5, is ETGVTQSPTHLIKTRGQQVTLRCSSQSGHNTVSWYQQALGQGPQFIFQYYREEENGRGNFPPRFSGLQFPNYSSELNVNALELDDSALYLCASSLEPSLTNQPQHFGDGTRLSIL.

This chain links TRBV5-6 with TRBJ2-6, with D possibly TRBD1 on 5 matching bases. The V end was cut by 3 bases, the J end by 4 bases, with 11 bases between. This CDR3 comprises 15 residues. Germline CDR1 reads SGHDT; CDR2 reads YYEEEE. The CDR3 DNA sequence: TGTGCCAGCAGCTCGCCAGGGTGGGGGGCCAACGTCCTGACTTTC. This translates into CASSSPGWGANVLTF.

This clone was counted once. The chain joins TRBV5-6 to TRBJ1-5; D may be TRBD1 (5 bases). The CDR3 sequence is 16 residues long. V was clipped by 3 bases and J by 6 bases, with 19 bases between them. Germline V gives CDR1 SGHDT, CDR2 YYEEEE. The chain's CDR3 is CASSYKGWGQGQPQHF. The CDR3 region has the DNA TGTGCCAGCAGCTATAAGGGATGGGGCCAGGGTCAGCCCCAGCATTTT. Supplemented by reference TRBV5-6 and TRBJ1-5, the full variable domain reads DAGVTQSPTHLIKTRGQQVTLRCSPKSGHDTVSWYQQALGQGPQFIFQYYEEEERQRGNFPDRFSGHQFPNYSSELNVNALLLGDSALYLCASSYKGWGQGQPQHFGDGTRLSIL.

CDR3 sequence (DNA): TGTGCCAGCAGTTCGGACTCTAACTATGGCTACACCTTC. Amino acids: CASSSDSNYGYTF. The V call is TRBV6-6, the J call TRBJ1-2; D not resolved. The germline V gene has CDR1 MNHNY and CDR2 SVGAGI (reference sequence). V gave up 4 bases and J gave up 0 bases, with 6 bases separating them. This CDR3 spans 13 amino acids.

This chain uses TRBV2 with TRBJ2-1; TRBD2 agrees at 11 bases. Germline-derived CDR1 and CDR2 are SNHLY and FYNNEI. V lost 6 bases and J lost 8; bases outside the gene matches: 3. The CDR3 is made up of 13 amino acids. CDR3 protein: CASSGTSGDEQFF. Written as DNA, the CDR3 is TGTGCCAGCAGCGGGACTAGCGGCGATGAGCAGTTCTTC.

The chain is built from TRBV9 and TRBJ1-2; D is possibly TRBD1 (5 bases). Germline CDR1 SGDLS, CDR2 YYNGEE. CDR3 size: 16 residues. Trimming pared 0 bases from V and 0 bases from J, leaving 12 bases between. The DNA for the CDR3 is TGTGCCAGCAGCGTAGCTGGGGCAACAGCTAACTATGGCTACACCTTC. It encodes CASSVAGATANYGYTF.

The V call is TRBV7-9, the J call TRBJ1-5, with D uncertain. Germline-derived CDR1 and CDR2 are SEHNR and FQNEAQ (reference sequence). The CDR3 is 17 residues long. Between the trimmed V and J ends, which lost 2 bases and 0 bases, there was a span of 14 bases. This CDR3 is CASSLRRPGYSNQPQHF. The CDR3 DNA reads TGTGCCAGCAGCTTACGACGGCCGGGGTATAGCAATCAGCCCCAGCATTTT.

The chain recombines TRBV30 with TRBJ1-2, with D hard to call. Trimming stripped 2 bases from V and 5 bases from J, with 9 bases between. The CDR3 runs to 12 residues. The germline gives CDR1 GTSNPN, CDR2 SVGIG (reference sequence). The CDR3 sequence: CAWSTRMYGYTF. The CDR3 coding sequence is TGTGCCTGGAGTACCAGGATGTATGGCTACACCTTC.

In this sample, this clone turned up once. This chain connects TRBV7-9 to TRBJ1-2, with 11 bases matching TRBD1. Germline V gives CDR1 SEHNR, CDR2 FQNEAQ (reference sequence). The CDR3 is 16 amino acids. V was pared by 1 base and J by 7 bases, with 8 bases of the junction left unmatched. CDR3 nucleotide sequence: TGTGCCAGCAGCTTAGGGGACGGGACAGGGGGTTTTGGCTACACCTTC. Translating gives CASSLGDGTGGFGYTF.

The rearrangement joins TRBV27 to TRBJ1-3, with 10 bases lining up with TRBD1. The junction had 2 bases not matched to a gene; V was cut back by 2 bases and J by 4 bases. The CDR3 is 15 residues long. Germline V CDR1 and CDR2: MNHEY, SMNVEV (reference sequence). The CDR3 DNA follows: TGTGCCAGCAGTTTAGGGACAGGGGTCGGAAACACCATATATTTT. Its translation: CASSLGTGVGNTIYF.

V gene TRBV6-1 combines with J gene TRBJ1-5, with 7 bases lining up with TRBD1. The CDR3 consists of 15 residues. Trimming removed 6 bases from V and 0 bases from J; junction bases left unmatched: 5. Looked up from germline, CDR1 is MNHNS and CDR2 is SASEGT. CDR3 sequence reads: CASRPTGDSNQPQHF. The CDR3 DNA reads TGTGCCAGCAGGCCAACAGGGGATAGCAATCAGCCCCAGCATTTT.

This clone appeared a single time. The V call is TRBV6-5, the J call TRBJ2-3, with 9 bases lining up with TRBD1. Germline-derived CDR1 and CDR2 are MNHEY and SVGAGI. The V segment lost 7 bases and the J segment 2 bases; nucleotides outside the gene matches: 4. CDR3 length: 14 amino acids. The chain's CDR3 is CASKGQGPTDTQYF. The CDR3 DNA sequence: TGTGCCAGCAAAGGACAGGGGCCCACAGATACGCAGTATTTT.

The chain has TRBV5-4 and TRBJ2-1; 7 nucleotides line up with TRBD2. V was pared by 0 bases and J by 3 bases, with 6 bases of the junction left unmatched. Germline V gives CDR1 SGHNT, CDR2 YYREEE (reference sequence). The CDR3 is made up of 16 amino acids. The CDR3 reads CASSLEGASGYNEQFF. The CDR3 DNA reads as TGTGCCAGCAGCTTGGAAGGGGCTAGCGGCTACAATGAGCAGTTCTTC.

The CDR3 spells CASSDSTSGNNEQFF. For the CDR3, the DNA is TGTGCCAGCAGTGATTCTACTAGCGGGAACAATGAGCAGTTCTTC. The genes are TRBV2 and TRBJ2-1; the match to TRBD2 covers 10 bases. CDR1 SNHLY and CDR2 FYNNEI come from the germline V gene. V shed 3 bases and J 5 bases; nucleotides not matched to a gene: 4. The CDR3 has 15 residues.

This clone showed up just a few times. This rearrangement joins TRBV5-1 to TRBJ2-7; D is perhaps TRBD2 (6 bases). Trimming cost V 5 bases and J 4 bases, with 10 bases left between them. CDR1 is SGHRS, CDR2 YFSETQ, per germline. The length of the CDR3 is 12 residues. The CDR3 loop reads CASRGTSYEQYF. The CDR3 DNA is TGCGCCAGCAGGGGGACTTCATACGAGCAGTACTTC. Variable domain in full (rest from reference TRBV5-1 and TRBJ2-7): KAGVTQTPRYLIKTRGQQVTLSCSPISGHRSVSWYQQTPGQGLQFLFEYFSETQRNKGNFPGRFSGRQFSNSRSEMNVSTLELGDSALYLCASRGTSYEQYFGPGTRLTVT.

This clone was found once. The rearrangement links TRBV4-1 to TRBJ2-1, with 9 bases that match TRBD2. V dropped 3 bases and J dropped 0; count of bases not matched to a gene: 9. CDR1 and CDR2 (germline): MGHRA, YSYEKL. CDR3 length equals 18 residues. CDR3 amino acids: CASSQTSGPPSSYNEQFF. DNA of the CDR3: TGCGCCAGCAGCCAGACTAGCGGTCCTCCCAGCTCCTACAATGAGCAGTTCTTC.